Shown below are 24 T cell receptor beta chains from a single sample sequenced in a study of cytomegalovirus exposure and HLA in healthy donors. The PCR was carried out with 60 Vbeta primers and 13 Jbeta primers. Generated by immunoSEQ multiplex PCR, the TCRdb table keeps only in-frame clones and is missing some. The sample includes over 150,000 clones, over 60% of them seen just once. The sequenced material came from PBMCs. The origin of the receptors is a woman in her 30s in good health and CMV-seronegative.

CDR3 in DNA: TGCGCCAGCAGCCAAAACGCGTTCGGCACAGATACGCAGTATTTT. This translates into CASSQNAFGTDTQYF. V gene TRBV4-3 combines with J gene TRBJ2-3; D gene ambiguous. V was pared by 2 bases and J by 1 base, with 10 bases between. The CDR3 length is 15 residues. Germline values: CDR1 LGHNA, CDR2 YSLEER.

V and J are TRBV27 and TRBJ1-1, with D hard to call. This CDR3 is 14 amino acids long. Germline V CDR1 and CDR2: MNHEY, SMNVEV (reference sequence). The V and J ends lost 3 bases and 0 bases respectively, with 8 bases between them. The CDR3 region is CASSLRGLNTEAFF. CDR3 DNA: TGTGCCAGCAGTTTGCGCGGCCTGAACACTGAAGCTTTCTTT.

This chain connects TRBV7-3 to TRBJ2-5, with a tentative D call TRBD2 (6 bases). Germline CDR1 SGHTA, CDR2 FQGTGA. The CDR3 length is 15 residues. V lost 2 bases and J 5 bases, leaving 15 bases between the germline ends. CDR3: CASSLFRAGTETQYF. The DNA for the CDR3 is TGTGCCAGCAGCTTATTTCGGGCGGGGACGGAGACCCAGTACTTC.

The chain joins TRBV15 to TRBJ2-1, with D tentatively TRBD2 (5 bases). The germline V and J ends were trimmed by 4 bases and 6 bases, with 7 bases remaining between them. The germline CDR1 and CDR2 sequences are LNHNV and YYDKDF (reference sequence). This CDR3 has 12 amino acids. CDR3 nucleotides: TGTGCCACCAGCATTAGCGTCAATGAGCAGTTCTTC. Amino acid sequence: CATSISVNEQFF.

J is TRBJ2-1 and V is TRBV7-6; 9 bases agree with TRBD2. Per the germline V gene, CDR1 is SGHVS and CDR2 is FNYEAQ. CDR3 length: 15 residues. The V and J ends lost 8 bases and 10 bases, in that order; junction bases with no gene match: 15. The CDR3 DNA follows: TGTGCCAGCGCCACTGTCACTAGCGGGCTAGTGGAGCAGTTCTTC. It specifies CASATVTSGLVEQFF.

The chain uses TRBV7-5 and TRBJ1-5; TRBD1 was called by the table and not checked on the DNA. TRBV7-5 is a pseudogene segment. This CDR3 has 12 residues. The CDR3 DNA follows: TGTGCCAGACGCACCAGAATGTTGCCCCAGCATTTT. Residues: CARRTRMLPQHF.

This clone showed up just a few times. The chain carries TRBV13 and TRBJ1-1; D is perhaps TRBD1 (5 bases). The germline V gene encodes CDR1 PRHDT and CDR2 FYEKMQ (reference sequence). This CDR3 is 17 amino acids long. Deletions cut 0 bases from V and 5 bases from J, with 19 bases between. CDR3 DNA: TGTGCCAGCAGCTTAGGACCAGGAGGGACGGAGAGAACTGAAGCTTTCTTT. Its translation: CASSLGPGGTERTEAFF.

This sequence joins TRBV28 and TRBJ2-7, with 8 bases lining up with TRBD2. This CDR3 spans 14 amino acids. Looked up from germline, CDR1 is MDHEN and CDR2 is SYDVKM. The V gene end was trimmed by 6 bases and the J gene end by 7 bases; junction bases not matched to a gene: 11. CDR3 loop: CASSLPGGVGEQYF. For the CDR3, the DNA is TGTGCCAGCAGCCTCCCCGGGGGGGTGGGTGAGCAGTACTTC.

The chain combines TRBV7-3 with TRBJ2-2, with TRBD2 matching 7 bases. Per germline, CDR1 SGHTA and CDR2 FQGTGA. The CDR3 runs 15 residues. J was trimmed by 6 bases and V by 2 bases; bases with no gene match: 6. CDR3 DNA: TGTGCCAGCAGCTTACGGGGGAGGGCCCCCGGGGAGCTGTTTTTT. Translating it yields CASSLRGRAPGELFF.

J is TRBJ2-1 and V is TRBV7-6; perhaps TRBD2 as D (6 bases). Trimming stripped 5 bases from V and 7 bases from J, with 15 bases between. Germline V gene sequence: CDR1 SGHVS, CDR2 FNYEAQ. CDR3 length: 14 amino acids. CDR3 nucleotides: TGTGCCAGCAGCCGGGGGACGCCGGGGAATGAGCAGTTCTTC. Amino acid sequence: CASSRGTPGNEQFF.

Only a few counts were recorded for this clone. The chain is built from TRBV2 and TRBJ2-5, with 8 bases lining up with TRBD1. V shed 4 bases, J shed 2 bases, and the junction held 3 bases outside the gene matches. Germline V gene data show CDR1 as SNHLY and CDR2 as FYNNEI. There are 14 residues in the CDR3. The CDR3 bases are TGTGCCAGCAGTGCAAACAGGGGGCAAGAGACCCAGTACTTC. Its protein is CASSANRGQETQYF.

This rearrangement joins TRBV28 to TRBJ1-5; D ambiguous. The CDR3 totals 13 residues. Per germline, CDR1 MDHEN and CDR2 SYDVKM. V lost 6 bases and J lost 4, with 10 bases in between. CDR3: CASRSRFNQPQHF. The CDR3 DNA follows: TGTGCCAGCAGATCCAGGTTTAATCAGCCCCAGCATTTT.

V gene TRBV4-1 combines with J gene TRBJ1-1; maybe TRBD1 (6 bases). Trimming pared 1 base from V and 7 bases from J, leaving 7 bases between. This CDR3 comprises 12 residues. Germline V gene lookup returns CDR1 MGHRA and CDR2 YSYEKL. CDR3 in amino acids: CASSQADSEAFF. In DNA form, the CDR3 reads TGCGCCAGCAGCCAAGCGGACAGTGAAGCTTTCTTT.

This clone was detected once. A read error may produce the germline difference seen at one junction end. The chain employs TRBV19 and TRBJ1-2, with 8 nucleotides matching TRBD1. The germline V gene has CDR1 LNHDA and CDR2 SQIVND (reference sequence). The CDR3 is 15 residues long. This chain's CDR3 is CASSAQQGVYYGYPF. CDR3 in DNA: TGTGCCAGTAGTGCCCAACAGGGGGTGTACTATGGCTACCCCTTC.

The chain combines TRBV7-9 with TRBJ2-5; D remains ambiguous. Between the trimmed V and J ends, which lost 1 base and 5 bases, there was a span of 11 bases. Germline V gene sequence: CDR1 SEHNR, CDR2 FQNEAQ (reference sequence). The CDR3 length is 14 residues. In nucleotides, the CDR3 is TGTGCCAGCAGCTTAGTGGTTAGTCGGGAGACCCAGTACTTC. Protein sequence: CASSLVVSRETQYF.

The chain is built from TRBV7-2 and TRBJ2-1; TRBD1 might be the D (5 bases). The CDR3 runs to 15 residues. V was cut by 5 bases and J by 4 bases, with 15 bases left in between. CDR1 and CDR2 from the germline V gene are SGHTA and FQGNSA. CDR3 bases: TGTGCCAGCAGCCCAGACCAGGGCCTATACAATGAGCAGTTCTTC. Residues: CASSPDQGLYNEQFF.

The genes are TRBV5-6 and TRBJ2-1; the D is unclear. Per germline, CDR1 SGHDT and CDR2 YYEEEE. This CDR3 is 10 amino acids long. Trimming removed 8 bases from V and 7 bases from J, with 7 bases in between. The DNA for the CDR3 is TGTGCCAGACGCGTTAATGAGCAGTTCTTC. Translating gives CARRVNEQFF.

Concerning this clone: Other DNA variants within this sample encode the same CDR3. The chain combines TRBV28 with TRBJ2-1; 10 bases are shared with TRBD2. Germline-derived CDR1 and CDR2 are MDHEN and SYDVKM. This CDR3 comprises 15 residues. After removal of 3 bases from V and 7 bases from J, the junction contained 6 bases not matched to a gene. Written as DNA, the CDR3 is TGTGCCAGCAGTTTCCTAGCGGGAGATTATAATGAGCAGTTCTTC. It yields the protein CASSFLAGDYNEQFF.

This clone has only a few counts. The chain has TRBV28 and TRBJ1-5; TRBD1 might be the D (5 bases). V was pared by 2 bases and J by 9 bases, with 14 bases between. The CDR3 contains 14 residues. Germline-derived CDR1 and CDR2 are MDHEN and SYDVKM. The CDR3 bases are TGTGCCAGCAGTTTAGTGTCCGCGGGGGTGCCCCAGCATTTT. It is translated as CASSLVSAGVPQHF.

The V gene is TRBV30, the J gene TRBJ2-5; D is ambiguous. Trimming took off 2 bases at V and 5 bases at J, with 9 bases between the two ends. The CDR3 has 12 amino acids. CDR1 is GTSNPN, CDR2 SVGIG, per germline (reference sequence). CDR3 amino acids: CAWSSYEETQYF. The CDR3 DNA sequence: TGTGCCTGGAGTTCATACGAGGAGACCCAGTACTTC.

The CDR3 region has the DNA TGTGCTAGTGGTTTGGCAAAACAGGGGGCTCGTTCACCCCTCCACTTT. Protein product: CASGLAKQGARSPLHF. The chain employs TRBV12-5 and TRBJ1-6; the match to TRBD1 covers 9 bases. The CDR3 loop spans 16 amino acids. The V gene's germline CDR1 is LGHNT and CDR2 FRNRAP. The J segment lost 9 bases and the V segment lost 1 base, leaving 7 bases of the junction unmatched.

V usage is TRBV9 and J usage is TRBJ2-7; the D gene is possibly TRBD1 (5 bases). This CDR3 comprises 16 residues. Germline V CDR1 and CDR2: SGDLS, YYNGEE. Trimming pared 4 bases from V and 4 bases from J, leaving 21 bases between. CDR3 DNA sequence: TGTGCCAGCAGCCCACAGTTGGGGCAGGAAGCTTACGAGCAGTACTTC. Translating gives CASSPQLGQEAYEQYF.

This clone was observed at least ten times. The J gene is TRBJ2-3, the V gene TRBV6-4; 9 nucleotides agree with TRBD2. The germline CDR1 and CDR2 sequences are MRHNA and SNTAGT. With V trimmed by 3 bases and J by 1 base, 2 bases remained unmatched. The CDR3 is 15 residues long. The CDR3 DNA sequence: TGTGCCAGCAGTGAGAGGACTAGCGGCACAGATACGCAGTATTTT. Translation: CASSERTSGTDTQYF.

This chain uses TRBV2 with TRBJ2-6; 7 nucleotides line up with TRBD1. Trimming cost V 6 bases and J 1 base; bases outside gene matches: 9. CDR1 and CDR2 from the germline V gene are SNHLY and FYNNEI. This CDR3 spans 17 amino acids. The CDR3 DNA reads TGTGCCAGCAGACCGGGACAGTTGCAATCTGGGGCCAACGTCCTGACTTTC. Its translation is CASRPGQLQSGANVLTF.